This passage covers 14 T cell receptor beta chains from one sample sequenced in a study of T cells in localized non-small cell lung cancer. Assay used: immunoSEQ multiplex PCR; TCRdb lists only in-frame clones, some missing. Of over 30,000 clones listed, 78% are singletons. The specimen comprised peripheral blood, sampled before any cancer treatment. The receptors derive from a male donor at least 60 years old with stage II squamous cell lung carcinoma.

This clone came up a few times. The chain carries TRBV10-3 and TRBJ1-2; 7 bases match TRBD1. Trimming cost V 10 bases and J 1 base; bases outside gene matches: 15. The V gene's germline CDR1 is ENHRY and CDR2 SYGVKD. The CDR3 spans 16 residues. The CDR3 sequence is CATRQGVDSGNYGYTF. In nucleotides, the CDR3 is TGTGCCACGAGACAGGGAGTTGATTCGGGTAACTATGGCTACACCTTC.

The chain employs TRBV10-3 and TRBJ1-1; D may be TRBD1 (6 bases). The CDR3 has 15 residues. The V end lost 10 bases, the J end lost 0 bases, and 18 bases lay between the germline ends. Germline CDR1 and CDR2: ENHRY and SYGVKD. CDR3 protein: CASRGGQIMNTEAFF. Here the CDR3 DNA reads TGTGCCAGCCGTGGCGGACAGATCATGAACACTGAAGCTTTCTTT.

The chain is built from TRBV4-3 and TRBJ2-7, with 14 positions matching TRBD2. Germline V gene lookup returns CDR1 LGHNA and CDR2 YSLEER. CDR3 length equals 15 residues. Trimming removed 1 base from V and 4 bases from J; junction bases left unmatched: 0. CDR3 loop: CASSQGLAGGYEQYF. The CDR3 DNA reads TGCGCCAGCAGCCAAGGACTAGCGGGAGGGTACGAGCAGTACTTC.

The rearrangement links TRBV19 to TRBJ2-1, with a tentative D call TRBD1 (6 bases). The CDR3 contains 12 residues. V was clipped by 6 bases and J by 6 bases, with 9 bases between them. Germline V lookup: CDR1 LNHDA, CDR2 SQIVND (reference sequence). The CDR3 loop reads CASSKGGNEQFF. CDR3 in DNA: TGTGCCAGTAGCAAAGGGGGCAATGAGCAGTTCTTC.

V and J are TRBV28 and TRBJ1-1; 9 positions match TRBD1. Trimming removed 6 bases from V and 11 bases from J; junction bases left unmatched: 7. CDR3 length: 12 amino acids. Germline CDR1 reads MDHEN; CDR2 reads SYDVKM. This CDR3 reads CASRPTGGEAFF. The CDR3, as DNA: TGTGCCAGCAGGCCAACAGGGGGCGAGGCTTTCTTT.

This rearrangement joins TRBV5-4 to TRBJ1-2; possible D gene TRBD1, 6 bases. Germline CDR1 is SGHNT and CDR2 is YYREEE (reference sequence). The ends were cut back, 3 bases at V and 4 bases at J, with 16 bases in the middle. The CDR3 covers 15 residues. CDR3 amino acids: CASSSPGDVSYGYTF. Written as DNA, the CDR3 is TGTGCCAGCAGCTCCCCAGGGGACGTCAGCTATGGCTACACCTTC.

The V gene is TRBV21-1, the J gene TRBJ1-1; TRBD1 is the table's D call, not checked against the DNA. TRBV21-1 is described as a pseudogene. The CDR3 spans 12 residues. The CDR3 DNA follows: TGTGCCAGCAGCAAAGGCAGGGGGAAAGCTTTCTTT. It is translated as CASSKGRGKAFF.

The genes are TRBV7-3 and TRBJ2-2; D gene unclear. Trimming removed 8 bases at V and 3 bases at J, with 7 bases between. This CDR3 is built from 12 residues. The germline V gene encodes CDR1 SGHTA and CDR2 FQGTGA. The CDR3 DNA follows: TGTGCCAGCTCTACGGACACCGGGGAGCTGTTTTTT. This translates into CASSTDTGELFF.

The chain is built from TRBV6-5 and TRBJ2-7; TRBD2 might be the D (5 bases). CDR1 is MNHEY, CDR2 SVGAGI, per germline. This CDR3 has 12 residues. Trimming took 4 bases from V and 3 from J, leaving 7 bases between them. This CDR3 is CASSSRDYEQYF. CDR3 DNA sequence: TGTGCCAGCAGTTCCCGGGACTACGAGCAGTACTTC.

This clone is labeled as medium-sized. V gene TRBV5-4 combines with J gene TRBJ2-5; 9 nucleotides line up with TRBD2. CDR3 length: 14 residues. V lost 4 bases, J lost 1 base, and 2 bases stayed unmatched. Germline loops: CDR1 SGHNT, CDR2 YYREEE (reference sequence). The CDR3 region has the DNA TGTGCCAGCAGCAGCGGGGGGTCCCAAGAGACCCAGTACTTC. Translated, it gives CASSSGGSQETQYF.

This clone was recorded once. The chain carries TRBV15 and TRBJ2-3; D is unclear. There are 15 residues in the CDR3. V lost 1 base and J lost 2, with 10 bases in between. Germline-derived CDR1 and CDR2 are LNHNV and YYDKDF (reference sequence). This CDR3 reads CATSRASGYTDTQYF. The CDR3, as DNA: TGTGCCACCAGCAGAGCCTCGGGCTACACAGATACGCAGTATTTT.

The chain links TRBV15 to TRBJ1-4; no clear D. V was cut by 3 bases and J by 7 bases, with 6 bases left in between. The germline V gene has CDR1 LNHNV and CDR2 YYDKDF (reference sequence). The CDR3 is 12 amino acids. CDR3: CATSRTLEKLFF. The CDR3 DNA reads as TGTGCCACCAGCAGGACCCTTGAAAAACTGTTTTTT. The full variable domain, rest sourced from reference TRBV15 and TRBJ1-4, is DAMVIQNPRYQVTQFGKPVTLSCSQTLNHNVMYWYQQKSSQAPKLLFHYYDKDFNNEADTPDNFQSRRPNTSFCFLDIRSPGLGDTAMYLCATSRTLEKLFFGSGTQLSVL.

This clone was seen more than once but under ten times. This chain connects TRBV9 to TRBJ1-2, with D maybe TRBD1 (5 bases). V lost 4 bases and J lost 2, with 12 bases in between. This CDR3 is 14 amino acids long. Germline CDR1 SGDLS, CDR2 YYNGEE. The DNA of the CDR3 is TGTGCCAGCAGCTCCCCGGGGCAGAACTATGGCTACACCTTC. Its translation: CASSSPGQNYGYTF.

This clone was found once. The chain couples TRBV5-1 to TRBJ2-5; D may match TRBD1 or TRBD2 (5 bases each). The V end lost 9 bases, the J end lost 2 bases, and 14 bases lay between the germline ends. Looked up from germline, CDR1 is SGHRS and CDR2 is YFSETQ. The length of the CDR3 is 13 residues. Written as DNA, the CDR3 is TGCGCCACCACGGGGACCCCTCAAGAGACCCAGTACTTC. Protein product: CATTGTPQETQYF.